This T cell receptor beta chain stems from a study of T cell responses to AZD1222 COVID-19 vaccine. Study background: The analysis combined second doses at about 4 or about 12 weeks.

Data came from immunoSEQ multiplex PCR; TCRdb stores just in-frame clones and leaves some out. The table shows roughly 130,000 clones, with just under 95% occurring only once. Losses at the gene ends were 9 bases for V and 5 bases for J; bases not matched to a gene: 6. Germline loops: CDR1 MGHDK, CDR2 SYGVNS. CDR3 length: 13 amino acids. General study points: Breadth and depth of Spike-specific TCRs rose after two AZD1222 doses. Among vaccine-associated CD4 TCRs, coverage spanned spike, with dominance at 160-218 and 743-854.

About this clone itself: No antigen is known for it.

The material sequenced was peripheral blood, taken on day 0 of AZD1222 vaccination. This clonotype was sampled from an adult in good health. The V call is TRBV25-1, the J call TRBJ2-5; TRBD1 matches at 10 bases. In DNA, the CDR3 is TGTGCCAGTAGACAGGGGGCGCGGGAGACCCAGTACTTC. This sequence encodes CASRQGARETQYF.